The 24 T cell receptor beta chains below were found in one sample sequenced in a study of chemoradiotherapy in HPV16-positive cancers. The repertoire was sequenced with immunoSEQ multiplex PCR; TCRdb's copy has only in-frame clones and lacks some. Here the sample spans about 8,600 clones, roughly 91% being singletons. The input for sequencing was blood, taken from a patient who underwent chemoradiotherapy. The receptors shown here come from a human donor with HPV-associated anogenital cancer.

This clone was recorded only once. The chain recombines TRBV7-9 with TRBJ2-5; unclear D gene. This CDR3 spans 14 amino acids. V was cut by 5 bases and J by 5 bases, with 15 bases left in between. Germline values: CDR1 SEHNR, CDR2 FQNEAQ (reference sequence). CDR3 region: CASSPVVGYETQYF. The CDR3 nucleotides read TGTGCCAGCAGCCCGGTGGTAGGGTATGAGACCCAGTACTTC.

V usage is TRBV11-2 and J usage is TRBJ2-1; D remains unclear. Trimming took 1 base from V and 0 from J, leaving 16 bases between them. Germline-derived CDR1 and CDR2 are SGHAT and FQNNGV. This CDR3 is 18 amino acids long. In DNA form, the CDR3 reads TGTGCCAGCAGCTTAGGCCGCAAAACAGAAGTCTCCTACAATGAGCAGTTCTTC. It yields the protein CASSLGRKTEVSYNEQFF.

Here the CDR3 reads CASSLLMNTEAFF. The CDR3, as DNA: TGTGCCAGCAGCCTACTCATGAACACTGAAGCTTTCTTT. The rearrangement links TRBV11-2 to TRBJ1-1; D ambiguous. The germline V gene encodes CDR1 SGHAT and CDR2 FQNNGV. The CDR3 contains 13 residues. V lost 5 bases, J lost 0 bases, and 7 bases lay in between.

The chain employs TRBV4-1 and TRBJ2-7; D ambiguous. CDR1 is MGHRA, CDR2 YSYEKL, per germline. V was pared by 3 bases and J by 3 bases, with 9 bases between. The CDR3 is 13 residues long. DNA of the CDR3: TGCGCCAGCAGCCATCCTGCAAACTACGAGCAGTACTTC. Translating gives CASSHPANYEQYF.

The V and J genes are TRBV6-5 and TRBJ2-5; maybe TRBD2 (6 bases). The tail of the sequence fits TRBJ2-7 better, so the J call may be wrong. CDR1 MNHEY and CDR2 SVGAGI come from the germline V gene. The CDR3 consists of 15 residues. CDR3 coding DNA: TGTGCCAGCAGTCCCTGGGGCGGGGAGGCCTACGAGCAGTACTTC. As protein: CASSPWGGEAYEQYF.

The chain carries TRBV14 and TRBJ2-7; possibly TRBD2 for D (5 bases). V dropped 5 bases and J dropped 4 bases, with 15 bases sitting between them. CDR3 size: 14 residues. Per the germline V gene, CDR1 is SGHDN and CDR2 is FVKESK. DNA for the CDR3: TGTGCCAGCAGCATAGGACTGGGTCCTTACGAGCAGTACTTC. Translating gives CASSIGLGPYEQYF.

This clone was seen a single time. J is TRBJ1-3 and V is TRBV28; tentatively, D is TRBD1 (5 bases). Germline V gives CDR1 MDHEN, CDR2 SYDVKM. Trimming stripped 7 bases from V and 7 bases from J, with 17 bases between. The CDR3 totals 14 residues. CDR3 loop: CASMAGRRLNTIYF. The CDR3 bases are TGTGCCAGCATGGCGGGACGGAGGTTGAACACCATATATTTT.

V and J are TRBV5-4 and TRBJ2-2; perhaps D is TRBD1 or TRBD2 (5 bases each). Germline lookup yields CDR1 SGHNT and CDR2 YYREEE (reference sequence). The V end was cut by 0 bases, the J end by 6 bases, with 9 bases between. This CDR3 has 14 residues. CDR3 sequence reads: CASSLGGDAGELFF. CDR3 bases: TGTGCCAGCAGCTTGGGAGGGGATGCCGGGGAGCTGTTTTTT.

J is TRBJ1-1 and V is TRBV5-1, with no clear D. Between the trimmed V and J ends, which lost 3 bases and 4 bases, there was a span of 13 bases. Germline CDR1 reads SGHRS; CDR2 reads YFSETQ. This CDR3 comprises 14 residues. CDR3 sequence: CASSSQSVSTEAFF. In DNA form, the CDR3 reads TGCGCCAGCAGCTCACAATCCGTAAGCACTGAAGCTTTCTTT.

This clone was detected only once. The gene calls are TRBV7-8 and TRBJ2-5, with 9 bases that match TRBD1. J gave up 2 bases and V 0 bases, and 4 bases lay outside the gene matches. Germline loops: CDR1 SGHVS, CDR2 FQNEAQ. The CDR3 runs to 16 residues. The CDR3 DNA is TGTGCCAGCAGCTTAGCGGCCGGGACAGGGCAAGAGACCCAGTACTTC. Translating it yields CASSLAAGTGQETQYF.

J is TRBJ1-1 and V is TRBV18; D remains ambiguous. Deletions cut 2 bases from V and 1 base from J, with 11 bases between. Per germline, CDR1 KGHSH and CDR2 LQKENI. This CDR3 is 15 amino acids long. CDR3 DNA: TGTGCCAGCTCACCAGAGCGAGATCAGAACACTGAAGCTTTCTTT. This gives the protein CASSPERDQNTEAFF.

In its sample, this clone was seen a few times. The chain carries TRBV4-1 and TRBJ1-2; weak D call: TRBD1 (5 bases). The germline gives CDR1 MGHRA, CDR2 YSYEKL. The V end was cut by 1 base, the J end by 3 bases, with 9 bases between. This CDR3 spans 14 amino acids. CDR3 DNA: TGCGCCAGCAGCCAAGTCACAGGAGACTATGGCTACACCTTC. It encodes CASSQVTGDYGYTF.

This rearrangement joins TRBV2 to TRBJ1-3; perhaps TRBD1 as D (5 bases). Trimming took 2 bases from V and 0 from J, leaving 5 bases between them. This CDR3 has 14 amino acids. Germline V gene data show CDR1 as SNHLY and CDR2 as FYNNEI. CDR3: CASSETGSGNTIYF. Written as DNA, the CDR3 is TGTGCCAGCAGTGAAACAGGCTCTGGAAACACCATATATTTT.

J is TRBJ2-3 and V is TRBV7-6; 12 nucleotides agree with TRBD2. Germline V gene lookup returns CDR1 SGHVS and CDR2 FNYEAQ. V lost 1 base and J lost 4; bases outside the gene matches: 3. This CDR3 is built from 16 residues. CDR3 coding DNA: TGTGCCAGCAGCTTAGTTACTAGCGGGGGGCCAGATACGCAGTATTTT. Amino acid sequence: CASSLVTSGGPDTQYF. The entire variable domain, with the rest obtained from reference TRBV7-6 and TRBJ2-3, is as follows: GAGVSQSPRYKVTKRGQDVALRCDPISGHVSLYWYRQALGQGPEFLTYFNYEAQQDKSGLPNDRFSAERPEGSISTLTIQRTEQRDSAMYRCASSLVTSGGPDTQYFGPGTRLTVL.

The J gene is TRBJ2-7, the V gene TRBV5-1, with D possibly TRBD2 on 6 matching bases. Germline CDR1 SGHRS, CDR2 YFSETQ. Trimming shortened V by 4 bases and J by 0 bases, and 8 bases separated the two germline ends. This CDR3 is 13 amino acids long. For the CDR3, the DNA is TGCGCCAGCAGCCCGGACTACTCCTACGAGCAGTACTTC. Amino acids: CASSPDYSYEQYF.

The chain joins TRBV5-1 to TRBJ2-7; 7 bases align to TRBD1. The trim removed 3 bases at V and 1 base at J, leaving 13 bases unmatched. This CDR3 has 17 residues. Looked up from germline, CDR1 is SGHRS and CDR2 is YFSETQ. The CDR3 DNA reads as TGCGCCAGCAGCTACACAACAGGGGCCCAAGGATCCTACGAGCAGTACTTC. This translates into CASSYTTGAQGSYEQYF. The full variable domain, rest sourced from reference TRBV5-1 and TRBJ2-7, is KAGVTQTPRYLIKTRGQQVTLSCSPISGHRSVSWYQQTPGQGLQFLFEYFSETQRNKGNFPGRFSGRQFSNSRSEMNVSTLELGDSALYLCASSYTTGAQGSYEQYFGPGTRLTVT.

The chain is built from TRBV11-2 and TRBJ1-1; D not certain. Trimming left V 0 bases short and J 2 bases short, with 7 bases between. Germline V gives CDR1 SGHAT, CDR2 FQNNGV. CDR3 size: 14 residues. CDR3 in amino acids: CASSLEWANTEAFF. CDR3 bases: TGTGCCAGCAGCTTAGAATGGGCCAACACTGAAGCTTTCTTT.

Only one count was recorded for this clone. The CDR3 region has the DNA TGCGCCAGCAGCCAATTGGGGGGGAGGGGGCTTTGGGGCGATGAGCAGTTCTTC. Protein: CASSQLGGRGLWGDEQFF. This sequence joins TRBV4-1 and TRBJ2-1, with D perhaps TRBD1 or TRBD2 (7 bases each). CDR1 and CDR2 (germline): MGHRA, YSYEKL. The V end was cut by 2 bases, the J end by 8 bases, with 25 bases between. This CDR3 region has 18 residues.

The J gene is TRBJ2-5, the V gene TRBV19; 9 bases map to TRBD1. Looked up from germline, CDR1 is LNHDA and CDR2 is SQIVND (reference sequence). There are 14 residues in the CDR3. The V gene end was trimmed by 6 bases and the J gene end by 5 bases; junction bases not matched to a gene: 7. In nucleotides, the CDR3 is TGTGCCAGTAGACGACAGGGGGATAGGGAGACCCAGTACTTC. It translates to CASRRQGDRETQYF.

V gene TRBV7-9 combines with J gene TRBJ2-7; TRBD1 matches 9 bases. CDR3 length equals 15 residues. V lost 3 bases to trimming and J lost 5 bases; unmatched junction nucleotides: 8. Per germline, CDR1 SEHNR and CDR2 FQNEAQ (reference sequence). The CDR3: CASSLGYRGRDEQYF. The CDR3 coding sequence is TGTGCCAGCAGCTTGGGGTACAGGGGGCGCGACGAGCAGTACTTC.

The V call is TRBV6-1, the J call TRBJ1-5, with D perhaps matching TRBD1 (5 bases). V was cut by 2 bases and J by 6 bases, with 17 bases left in between. The germline V gene has CDR1 MNHNS and CDR2 SASEGT. CDR3 length: 16 amino acids. The CDR3: CASSEWTGVRSQPQHF. CDR3 nucleotide sequence: TGTGCCAGCAGTGAATGGACGGGGGTGAGGAGTCAGCCCCAGCATTTT.

Only a few counts were recorded for this clone. V gene TRBV10-3 combines with J gene TRBJ1-6, with D unclear. There are 12 residues in the CDR3. The V end was cut by 8 bases, the J end by 9 bases, with 11 bases between. CDR1 is ENHRY, CDR2 SYGVKD, per germline. CDR3 DNA sequence: TGTGCCATCCGAACAGAAGGTTCACCCCTCCACTTT. Translating gives CAIRTEGSPLHF.

This chain uses TRBV5-1 with TRBJ1-1, with 8 bases fitting TRBD1. This CDR3 comprises 16 residues. Per germline, CDR1 SGHRS and CDR2 YFSETQ. V dropped 2 bases and J dropped 4; count of bases not matched to a gene: 10. The CDR3 region is CASSLTFGQGATEAFF. The CDR3 DNA follows: TGCGCCAGCAGCTTAACCTTTGGACAGGGAGCCACTGAAGCTTTCTTT.

The chain carries TRBV19 and TRBJ1-6; 7 bases line up with TRBD1. This CDR3 has 16 amino acids. The germline gives CDR1 LNHDA, CDR2 SQIVND (reference sequence). Germline trimming cut 3 bases from V and 2 bases from J; bases unmatched to any gene: 4. CDR3 in amino acids: CASSMTGITYNSPLHF. DNA of the CDR3: TGTGCCAGTAGTATGACAGGGATAACCTATAATTCACCCCTCCACTTT. The whole variable domain, filled in from reference TRBV19 and TRBJ1-6, reads DGGITQSPKYLFRKEGQNVTLSCEQNLNHDAMYWYRQDPGQGLRLIYYSQIVNDFQKGDIAEGYSVSREKKESFPLTVTSAQKNPTAFYLCASSMTGITYNSPLHFGNGTRLTVT.